Below, 30 T cell receptor beta chains from the same sample are listed, as sequenced in a study of T cells expressing NK-cell markers. TCRdb reanalyzed the 5' RACE reads and collapses them to one entry per CDR3 protein, without DNA. The listing contains approximately 550,000 distinct CDR3 sequences. The source material was blood T cells: a sorted CD56 or NKG2C T cell subset, CD4+ or CD8+ T cells, or bulk PBMC T cells (not recorded which). These receptor sequences come from a man aged 18 to 29 in good health.

This chain connects TRBV5-8 to TRBJ2-1; with no DNA, the TCRdb D assignment of TRBD1 cannot be verified. This CDR3 has 14 amino acids. The germline V gene encodes CDR1 SGHTS and CDR2 YDEGEE. The CDR3 here is CASTGTVAYNEQFF.

This chain joins TRBV29-1 and TRBJ2-5; without DNA, the TCRdb call of TRBD2 cannot be checked. The CDR3 extends over 16 amino acids. Germline CDR1 SQVTM, CDR2 ANQGSEA. The CDR3 here is CSVEDRTSGIQETQYF.

The J gene is TRBJ1-2, the V gene TRBV5-1; with no DNA, the TCRdb D assignment of TRBD1 cannot be verified. The CDR3 consists of 14 residues. The germline V gene has CDR1 SGHRS and CDR2 YFSETQ. This CDR3 is CASSSSNRESGYTF.

The rearrangement links TRBV12-3 or TRBV12-4 to TRBJ1-2; TCRdb's assignment of TRBD1 cannot be checked, as there is no DNA. This CDR3 is built from 16 residues. CDR3 residues: CASSLIGVRGNYGYTF.

V and J are TRBV11-2 and TRBJ1-5; TCRdb calls TRBD1, which cannot be checked without DNA. The CDR3 covers 18 residues. Germline V lookup: CDR1 SGHAT, CDR2 FQNNGV. The CDR3 spells CASSTPPGAGRQNQPQHF.

The chain recombines TRBV7-2 with TRBJ1-6. Germline values: CDR1 SGHTA, CDR2 FQGNSA. The CDR3 sequence is 15 residues long. CDR3 in amino acids: CASSLGREGNSPLHF. Full variable domain (missing parts from reference TRBV7-2 and TRBJ1-6): GAGVSQSPSNKVTEKGKDVELRCDPISGHTALYWYRQSLGQGLEFLIYFQGNSAPDKSGLPSDRFSAERTGGSVSTLTIQRTQQEDSAVYLCASSLGREGNSPLHFGNGTRLTVT.

The chain couples TRBV5-6 to TRBJ2-7; no DNA is available, so the TRBD2 call from TCRdb remains unchecked. CDR3 length equals 16 residues. The germline V gene has CDR1 SGHDT and CDR2 YYEEEE. The CDR3 sequence is CASSHEAGGRSYEQYF.

The chain couples TRBV5-1 to TRBJ1-4; without DNA, the TCRdb call of TRBD1 cannot be checked. CDR3 length: 15 residues. Germline V gene lookup returns CDR1 SGHRS and CDR2 YFSETQ. CDR3 loop: CASSSWWGAREKLFF.

The rearrangement joins TRBV20-1 to TRBJ2-3. CDR1 is DFQATT and CDR2 is SNEGSKA in the germline V gene (reference sequence). The CDR3 consists of 13 residues. The CDR3 sequence: CSATNASTDTQYF.

V and J are TRBV11-2 and TRBJ2-1; TCRdb's D call of TRBD2 is untestable without DNA. Germline loops: CDR1 SGHAT, CDR2 FQNNGV. This CDR3 spans 16 amino acids. CDR3 sequence reads: CASRTTGTSGYNEQFF.

The CDR3 sequence is CASSPGTVKVEKLFF. V gene TRBV6-1 combines with J gene TRBJ1-4; TCRdb indicates TRBD1, and absent DNA this call remains unverified. Germline loops: CDR1 MNHNS, CDR2 SASEGT. The CDR3 is 15 residues long.

This chain joins TRBV27 and TRBJ1-2. CDR1 is MNHEY and CDR2 is SMNVEV in the germline V gene (reference sequence). This CDR3 comprises 15 residues. The CDR3 loop is CASSLRPGTNYGYTF.

The chain joins TRBV6-1 to TRBJ1-5; TCRdb's assignment of TRBD1 cannot be checked, as there is no DNA. This CDR3 is 15 amino acids long. The germline CDR1 and CDR2 sequences are MNHNS and SASEGT. CDR3 sequence: CASSEAQGRNQPQHF.

This rearrangement joins TRBV10-3 to TRBJ2-7; TCRdb lists TRBD1, though no DNA is available to test this call. There are 17 residues in the CDR3. Germline V gene sequence: CDR1 ENHRY, CDR2 SYGVKD. The CDR3 here is CAIRVETRDSLFYEQYF.

This sequence joins TRBV7-8 and TRBJ2-3. The CDR3 is 15 residues long. CDR1 is SGHVS, CDR2 FQNEAQ, per germline. CDR3 residues: CASSSRTDSTDTQYF.

This chain links TRBV7-9 with TRBJ1-1. The CDR3 runs to 16 residues. Germline assignment: CDR1 SEHNR and CDR2 FQNEAQ (reference sequence). CDR3 sequence: CASSSLPAGMNTEAFF.

This CDR3 is CSATNRSHFYEQYF. This sequence joins TRBV20-1 and TRBJ2-7. Germline V CDR1 and CDR2: DFQATT, SNEGSKA (reference sequence). The CDR3 is 14 amino acids.

The rearrangement links TRBV12-3 or TRBV12-4 to TRBJ2-1; no DNA is available, so the TRBD2 call from TCRdb remains unchecked. CDR3 length: 16 residues. The chain's CDR3 is CASRGGTSGSGYEQFF.

The chain has TRBV5-1 and TRBJ2-7; lacking DNA, the TRBD1 call made by TCRdb goes unchecked. Germline lookup yields CDR1 SGHRS and CDR2 YFSETQ. The CDR3 runs to 16 residues. The CDR3: CASSLPEGFIAFEQYF.

The chain joins TRBV4-1 to TRBJ1-2; TCRdb indicates TRBD1, and absent DNA this call remains unverified. CDR1 and CDR2 from the germline V gene are MGHRA and YSYEKL. The CDR3 is made up of 16 amino acids. The CDR3: CASSQDDRGFNYGYTF.

This chain connects TRBV4-3 to TRBJ2-2; without DNA, the TCRdb call of TRBD1 cannot be checked. Per germline, CDR1 LGHNA and CDR2 YSLEER. There are 15 residues in the CDR3. Here the CDR3 reads CASSQEPDTGGELFF.

This sequence joins TRBV7-2 and TRBJ2-2; TCRdb names TRBD1, which stays unverified in the absence of DNA. This CDR3 comprises 14 residues. Germline loops: CDR1 SGHTA, CDR2 FQGNSA. The CDR3: CASSPTRPPGELFF.

This sequence joins TRBV20-1 and TRBJ2-3; no DNA is available, so the TRBD1 call from TCRdb remains unchecked. CDR1 DFQATT and CDR2 SNEGSKA come from the germline V gene (reference sequence). The CDR3 is made up of 19 amino acids. CDR3 region: CSARDAPIVGTVAGDTQYF.

The CDR3 protein is CASKSGTQKQYF. The V call is TRBV6-2 or TRBV6-3, the J call TRBJ2-3; the D call from TCRdb, TRBD2, cannot be confirmed without DNA. CDR1 MNHEY and CDR2 SVGEGT come from the germline V gene. This CDR3 contains 12 residues.

This rearrangement joins TRBV7-8 to TRBJ2-7; TCRdb reports TRBD1, a call that lacks DNA to check it against. Germline CDR1 and CDR2: SGHVS and FQNEAQ. The CDR3 sequence is 11 residues long. The CDR3 sequence: CATGPQVEQYF. The full variable domain, its missing parts supplied by reference TRBV7-8 and TRBJ2-7, is GAGVSQSPRYKVAKRGQDVALRCDPISGHVSLFWYQQALGQGPEFLTYFQNEAQLDKSGLPSDRFFAERPEGSVSTLKIQRTQQEDSAVYLCATGPQVEQYFGPGTRLTVT.

The rearrangement uses TRBV27 and TRBJ2-5. This CDR3 is 13 amino acids long. Germline loops: CDR1 MNHEY, CDR2 SMNVEV (reference sequence). The CDR3 is CASSFAAEGTQYF.

V and J are TRBV7-2 and TRBJ2-7; no DNA is available, so the TRBD2 call from TCRdb remains unchecked. There are 15 residues in the CDR3. Germline V gene data show CDR1 as SGHTA and CDR2 as FQGNSA. The CDR3 spells CASSFKLETTYEQYF.

CDR3 loop: CAINSGLRGADTQYF. The gene calls are TRBV10-3 and TRBJ2-3; TCRdb returns TRBD2, unconfirmable since there is no DNA. Per germline, CDR1 ENHRY and CDR2 SYGVKD. The CDR3 loop spans 15 amino acids.

The chain couples TRBV12-3 or TRBV12-4 to TRBJ1-1. CDR3 size: 16 residues. CDR3 sequence: CASSLSIAELITEAFF.

The chain carries TRBV9 and TRBJ1-1. The germline gives CDR1 SGDLS, CDR2 YYNGEE. The CDR3 spans 16 residues. This CDR3 is CASSPSAVPIEDEAFF.